The 20 T cell receptor beta chains below all came from one sample that was sequenced in a study of vaccination effects on CD4 cells after COVID-19. TCRdb keeps only in-frame clones here, not all; method: immunoSEQ multiplex PCR. The sample lists 15,000 or so clones, over 60% occurring once. Viral peptide pools were used in the ViraFEST assay to expand antigen-specific CD4+ T cells, and sequencing came afterward. Having been cultured for about ten days, the cells underwent CD4+ T cell isolation. It was between March and December 2020 that the person had a SARS-CoV-2 infection confirmed by PCR. Participants were vaccinated with two doses of either the BNT162b2 or mRNA-1273 vaccine. These TCRs are of unknown antigen specificity. The sequencing used CD4+ T cells from PBMCs cultured with SARS-CoV-2 spike peptides, collected after COVID-19 vaccination. The receptors here all came from a human donor who had a prior SARS-CoV-2 infection.

The V call is TRBV5-8, the J call TRBJ1-2, with TRBD1 matching over 11 bases. This CDR3 comprises 16 residues. Germline CDR1 and CDR2: SGHTS and YDEGEE. The J segment lost 3 bases and the V segment lost 3 bases, leaving 7 bases of the junction unmatched. CDR3 protein: CASSSGQGASDYGYTF. As DNA, the CDR3 is TGTGCCAGCAGCTCAGGACAGGGGGCGTCGGACTATGGCTACACCTTC.

V usage is TRBV5-1 and J usage is TRBJ2-2; D perhaps matches TRBD2 (5 bases). The V and J ends lost 2 bases and 1 base respectively, with 6 bases between them. Germline CDR1 SGHRS, CDR2 YFSETQ. The CDR3 has 14 amino acids. CDR3 nucleotides: TGCGCCAGCAGCTTAGAGGGGAACACCGGGGAGCTGTTTTTT. Amino acid sequence: CASSLEGNTGELFF.

This clone is a singleton in its sample. The chain has TRBV7-2 and TRBJ1-2, with D unclear. V gave up 2 bases and J gave up 0 bases, with 7 bases separating them. The germline V gene encodes CDR1 SGHTA and CDR2 FQGNSA. The CDR3 has 14 amino acids. CDR3 sequence reads: CASSLLTANYGYTF. The CDR3 region has the DNA TGTGCCAGCAGCTTACTTACAGCTAACTATGGCTACACCTTC.

The genes are TRBV5-1 and TRBJ1-4; no definite D call. CDR1 and CDR2 from the germline V gene are SGHRS and YFSETQ. This CDR3 has 17 residues. V was clipped by 0 bases and J by 3 bases, with 15 bases between them. This chain's CDR3 is CASSLGAGWAANEKLFF. The CDR3 DNA reads as TGCGCCAGCAGCTTGGGTGCGGGTTGGGCGGCTAATGAAAAACTGTTTTTT. The variable domain in full, completed from reference TRBV5-1 and TRBJ1-4, reads KAGVTQTPRYLIKTRGQQVTLSCSPISGHRSVSWYQQTPGQGLQFLFEYFSETQRNKGNFPGRFSGRQFSNSRSEMNVSTLELGDSALYLCASSLGAGWAANEKLFFGSGTQLSVL.

V gene TRBV12-3 or TRBV12-4 combines with J gene TRBJ1-1; D ambiguous. Trimming removed 5 bases at V and 4 bases at J, with 8 bases between. The CDR3 runs to 12 residues. The CDR3 is CASSQLATEAFF. DNA of the CDR3: TGTGCCAGCAGTCAGCTGGCCACTGAAGCTTTCTTT.

This chain's CDR3 is CASSLAGDLGLDEQFF. The CDR3, as DNA: TGTGCCAGCAGCCTCGCGGGGGATTTGGGGCTAGATGAGCAGTTCTTC. The genes are TRBV2 and TRBJ2-1, with 7 positions matching TRBD2. The V gene end was trimmed by 6 bases and the J gene end by 8 bases; junction bases not matched to a gene: 16. The CDR3 runs to 16 residues. CDR1 is SNHLY, CDR2 FYNNEI, per germline.

The chain links TRBV14 to TRBJ2-3; no reliable D call. The CDR3 covers 13 residues. Trimming took off 4 bases at V and 2 bases at J, with 7 bases between the two ends. Looked up from germline, CDR1 is SGHDN and CDR2 is FVKESK. The DNA for the CDR3 is TGTGCCAGCAGCCGACACCCCACAGATACGCAGTATTTT. Its translation: CASSRHPTDTQYF.

The rearrangement joins TRBV7-2 to TRBJ2-1, with D possibly TRBD2 on 6 matching bases. Germline CDR1 and CDR2: SGHTA and FQGNSA. The CDR3 covers 14 residues. Deletions cut 3 bases from V and 3 bases from J, with 9 bases between. In nucleotides, the CDR3 is TGTGCCAGCAGCTTCGGGAGTGGCTACAATGAGCAGTTCTTC. It encodes CASSFGSGYNEQFF.

This clone was recorded only once. V and J are TRBV5-1 and TRBJ2-7, with D perhaps given as TRBD1 or TRBD2 (6 bases each). In germline, CDR1 is SGHRS, CDR2 YFSETQ. The CDR3 is 14 residues long. The germline V and J ends were trimmed by 3 bases and 6 bases, with 16 bases remaining between them. This CDR3 reads CASSSWEQGGEQYF. DNA for the CDR3: TGCGCCAGCAGCTCCTGGGAACAGGGAGGCGAGCAGTACTTC.

The chain has TRBV5-6 and TRBJ1-4; D is perhaps TRBD1 (6 bases). CDR1 is SGHDT and CDR2 is YYEEEE in the germline V gene. Between the trimmed V and J ends, which lost 4 bases and 8 bases, there was a span of 15 bases. This CDR3 region has 14 residues. The CDR3 sequence: CASSLWGGREKLFF. The CDR3 region has the DNA TGTGCCAGCAGCCTGTGGGGGGGGCGGGAAAAACTGTTTTTT.

This chain connects TRBV6-5 to TRBJ1-5, with a possible D match to TRBD1 (5 bases). The CDR3 is 15 residues long. Germline CDR1 reads MNHEY; CDR2 reads SVGAGI. With 2 bases removed from V and 3 bases from J, the gap between germline ends came to 11 bases. The CDR3 loop is CASSYRQGYNQPQHF. The CDR3, as DNA: TGTGCCAGCAGTTACCGGCAGGGATACAATCAGCCCCAGCATTTT.

The CDR3 DNA is TGTGCCAGCAGCTTAGTTGGTAGCGGGGGACAAGAGACCCAGTACTTC. This sequence encodes CASSLVGSGGQETQYF. The J gene is TRBJ2-5, the V gene TRBV7-9, with 9 bases aligning to TRBD2. The CDR3 is 16 amino acids. With V trimmed by 1 base and J by 2 bases, 5 bases remained unmatched. CDR1 and CDR2 from the germline V gene are SEHNR and FQNEAQ (reference sequence).

This chain uses TRBV3-1 (or the pseudogene TRBV3-2) with TRBJ2-1; D unresolved. This CDR3 comprises 12 residues. Per the germline V gene, CDR1 is LGHDT and CDR2 is YNNKEL (reference sequence). V was trimmed by 4 bases and J by 3 bases, leaving 4 bases between them. CDR3 coding DNA: TGTGCCAGCAGCCGGGACTACAATGAGCAGTTCTTC. Translation gives CASSRDYNEQFF.

The chain joins TRBV7-3 to TRBJ2-5; TRBD1 aligns across 9 bases. The V gene end was trimmed by 5 bases and the J gene end by 0 bases; junction bases not matched to a gene: 10. Germline loops: CDR1 SGHTA, CDR2 FQGTGA. There are 17 residues in the CDR3. CDR3 loop: CASSPGQGITYQETQYF. As DNA, the CDR3 is TGTGCCAGCAGCCCGGGACAGGGAATCACTTACCAAGAGACCCAGTACTTC.

V and J are TRBV6-7 and TRBJ1-6; a possible D gene is TRBD1 (6 bases). TRBV6-7 qualifies as an ORF whose function is uncertain. The CDR3 sequence is 16 residues long. V lost 2 bases, J lost 6 bases, and 14 bases lay in between. The CDR3 sequence: CASSYRPQDSNSPLHF. CDR3 in DNA: TGTGCCAGCAGTTACCGACCACAGGACAGTAATTCACCCCTCCACTTT.

The chain carries TRBV18 and TRBJ2-3; 9 nucleotides match TRBD1. Trimming took 3 bases from V and 5 from J; bases not matched to a gene: 6. The CDR3 is 15 residues long. Per germline, CDR1 KGHSH and CDR2 LQKENI. CDR3 DNA: TGTGCCAGCTCACCGCCGGGACAGGGTCTAGATACGCAGTATTTT. Translating gives CASSPPGQGLDTQYF.

This clone has a single count. The rearrangement links TRBV18 to TRBJ2-5; maybe TRBD1 (6 bases). The germline V and J ends were trimmed by 3 bases and 4 bases, with 18 bases remaining between them. Germline CDR1 and CDR2: KGHSH and LQKENI. The CDR3 runs 16 residues. The CDR3 loop is CASSPWGIQGRETQYF. CDR3 nucleotides: TGTGCCAGCTCACCCTGGGGAATCCAGGGGCGAGAGACCCAGTACTTC.

This clone was observed a handful of times. This chain joins TRBV7-3 and TRBJ1-1; no clear D. CDR1 SGHTA and CDR2 FQGTGA come from the germline V gene. The CDR3 is made up of 13 amino acids. Trimming shortened V by 2 bases and J by 3 bases, and 7 bases separated the two germline ends. CDR3 nucleotide sequence: TGTGCCAGCAGCTTATTGGTGGACACTGAAGCTTTCTTT. Encoded protein: CASSLLVDTEAFF.

The chain recombines TRBV21-1 with TRBJ2-7. TRBV21-1 is recorded as a pseudogene. This CDR3 is built from 12 residues. The CDR3 region has the DNA TGTGCCAGCAGCAAAGCATCCTACGAGCAGTACTTC. This sequence encodes CASSKASYEQYF.

The chain is built from TRBV7-3 and TRBJ2-6; TRBD2 might be the D (6 bases). Trimming stripped 4 bases from V and 0 bases from J, with 16 bases between. CDR3 length: 18 amino acids. The germline V gene has CDR1 SGHTA and CDR2 FQGTGA. CDR3 nucleotides: TGTGCCAGCAGCTGGGGCTCGGGACTCCACTCTGGGGCCAACGTCCTGACTTTC. This sequence encodes CASSWGSGLHSGANVLTF.